The entry that follows covers one T cell receptor beta chain sequence. Its specificity is not known. TCRdb analysed the 5' RACE reads with MiXCR anew, one entry per CDR3 protein. The data show about 890,000 distinct CDR3 sequences, around 12% seen once. Each donor (without exception) was a healthy Caucasian. This entry belongs to a study of identical twins. Study-level findings and limits: The analysis was cross-sectional rather than longitudinal within donors. When twins shared out-of-frame alpha sequences, those sequences had excess low generation probability. A lower insertion count was a feature of abundant cord blood beta clonotypes, with no such feature in memory repertoires.

Germline values: CDR1 MNHEY, CDR2 SMNVEV (reference sequence). The CDR3 covers 11 residues. Between the trimmed V and J ends, which lost 2 bases and 9 bases, there was a span of 5 bases. This same sample was also taken into another study, of yellow fever vaccine responses in identical twins.

This TCR came from a woman aged 18-30 years in good health. What was sequenced was PBMCs. V usage is TRBV27 and J usage is TRBJ2-4; D not resolved. The CDR3 DNA reads TGTGCCAGCAGTTTAACCAGCATTCAGTACTTC. This codes for CASSLTSIQYF.